One sample yielded the 13 T cell receptor beta chains listed below, sequenced in a study of T cell changes during pregnancy in multiple sclerosis. TCRdb's table, derived via immunoSEQ multiplex PCR, lists solely in-frame clones and lacks some. Among some 81,000 clones listed, 75% to 90% were seen once. The sample was peripheral blood, taken before pregnancy. These receptors were taken from a female donor with multiple sclerosis, enrolled in a pregnancy study.

This chain connects TRBV18 to TRBJ2-5; the D gene is possibly TRBD2 (5 bases). V was cut by 6 bases and J by 3 bases, with 11 bases left in between. The CDR3 contains 13 residues. Germline-derived CDR1 and CDR2 are KGHSH and LQKENI. DNA for the CDR3: TGTGCCAGCTCTCCGGACTGGAAAGAGACCCAGTACTTC. Residues: CASSPDWKETQYF. Full variable domain (missing parts from reference TRBV18 and TRBJ2-5): NAGVMQNPRHLVRRRGQEARLRCSPMKGHSHVYWYRQLPEEGLKFMVYLQKENIIDESGMPKERFSAEFPKEGPSILRIQQVVRGDSAAYFCASSPDWKETQYFGPGTRLLVL.

This chain uses TRBV5-6 with TRBJ2-7, with 7 bases fitting TRBD1. The CDR3 runs 14 residues. Germline CDR1 SGHDT, CDR2 YYEEEE. V shed 3 bases and J 2 bases; nucleotides not matched to a gene: 5. The CDR3 region has the DNA TGTGCCAGCAGCTCCCGGGACAGAACCTACGAGCAGTACTTC. It codes for CASSSRDRTYEQYF.

The V call is TRBV19, the J call TRBJ2-2; the D is unclear. Trimming shortened V by 6 bases and J by 3 bases, and 20 bases separated the two germline ends. The germline V gene encodes CDR1 LNHDA and CDR2 SQIVND (reference sequence). This CDR3 region has 17 residues. The CDR3 spells CASRPRGLSADTGELFF. The CDR3, as DNA: TGTGCCAGTAGACCCCGCGGATTATCGGCTGACACCGGGGAGCTGTTTTTT. The full variable domain, in which reference TRBV19 and TRBJ2-2 provide the parts outside the CDR3, is DGGITQSPKYLFRKEGQNVTLSCEQNLNHDAMYWYRQDPGQGLRLIYYSQIVNDFQKGDIAEGYSVSREKKESFPLTVTSAQKNPTAFYLCASRPRGLSADTGELFFGEGSRLTVL.

The V and J genes are TRBV19 and TRBJ1-2; TRBD1 is a possible D gene (6 bases). V lost 6 bases, J lost 6 bases, and 20 bases lay in between. The CDR3 spans 15 residues. The germline CDR1 and CDR2 sequences are LNHDA and SQIVND (reference sequence). CDR3 residues: CASRMSLGAADGYTF. CDR3 nucleotides: TGTGCCAGTAGGATGAGTCTGGGGGCCGCGGATGGCTACACCTTC.

Remarks on this clone: One end of the junction varies from germline; a read error may be responsible. CDR3 DNA: TGTGCTAGCAGCCCCAGCGGGCGCACAGATACGCAGTATTTT. It is translated as CASSPSGRTDTQYF. The chain combines TRBV7-7 with TRBJ2-3, with a tentative D call TRBD2 (6 bases). CDR3 size: 14 residues. Germline CDR1 is SSHAT and CDR2 is FNYEAQ (reference sequence).

The chain recombines TRBV5-6 with TRBJ1-1, with 7 positions matching TRBD1. CDR1 and CDR2 (germline): SGHDT, YYEEEE. The junction had 9 bases not matched to a gene; V was cut back by 4 bases and J by 0 bases. CDR3 length: 16 residues. The CDR3 DNA is TGTGCCAGCAGCGCACTCGGGACAGCAATGAACACTGAAGCTTTCTTT. Translated: CASSALGTAMNTEAFF.

This clone has more than one count but fewer than ten. The chain recombines TRBV4-1 with TRBJ1-5; TRBD1 aligns across 7 bases. Trimming at V came to 4 bases and at J to 7 bases, leaving 7 bases not matched to a gene. The CDR3 has 14 amino acids. Germline assignment: CDR1 MGHRA and CDR2 YSYEKL. CDR3 protein: CASSLMTGTQPQHF. The DNA of the CDR3 is TGCGCCAGCAGCCTCATGACAGGGACCCAGCCCCAGCATTTT.

This rearrangement joins TRBV20-1 to TRBJ1-1; the D is unclear. Germline V gives CDR1 DFQATT, CDR2 SNEGSKA (reference sequence). V lost 7 bases and J 1 base, leaving 7 bases between the germline ends. This CDR3 has 11 amino acids. CDR3 sequence: CSVWRNTEAFF. In DNA, the CDR3 is TGCAGTGTATGGAGGAACACTGAAGCTTTCTTT.

The chain recombines TRBV30 with TRBJ1-6; TRBD1 aligns across 9 bases. Germline CDR1 GTSNPN, CDR2 SVGIG (reference sequence). The CDR3 has 15 amino acids. V lost 0 bases and J lost 5; bases outside the gene matches: 2. The chain's CDR3 is CAWSVRDRDNSPLHF. Written as DNA, the CDR3 is TGTGCCTGGAGTGTTAGGGACAGGGATAATTCACCCCTCCACTTT.

This chain links TRBV2 with TRBJ2-7; D gene uncertain. Trimming removed 6 bases from V and 6 bases from J, with 9 bases in between. CDR1 SNHLY and CDR2 FYNNEI come from the germline V gene. This CDR3 region has 11 residues. The CDR3: CASSVVLEQYF. CDR3 DNA sequence: TGTGCCAGCAGCGTCGTTCTCGAGCAGTACTTC.

The V and J genes are TRBV7-3 and TRBJ2-2; a weak D match, TRBD2 (5 bases). In germline, CDR1 is SGHTA, CDR2 FQGTGA. The CDR3 sequence is 14 residues long. V was cut by 5 bases and J by 1 base, with 8 bases left in between. In DNA form, the CDR3 reads TGTGCCAGCAGCCCAGAGGGGAACACCGGGGAGCTGTTTTTT. It yields the protein CASSPEGNTGELFF. The whole variable domain, remainder taken from reference TRBV7-3 and TRBJ2-2, is GAGVSQTPSNKVTEKGKYVELRCDPISGHTALYWYRQSLGQGPEFLIYFQGTGAADDSGLPNDRFFAVRPEGSVSTLKIQRTERGDSAVYLCASSPEGNTGELFFGEGSRLTVL.

This clone was seen a few times. The rearrangement uses TRBV21-1 and TRBJ2-5; TRBD1, as called in the table, went unchecked against the DNA. TRBV21-1 is a pseudogene segment. This CDR3 has 16 residues. The CDR3, as DNA: TGTGCCAGCAGGGACGGGACAGGGGTCAGGAGGGAGACCCAGTACTTC. Translating gives CASRDGTGVRRETQYF.

This chain joins TRBV6-1 and TRBJ1-3; 7 bases fit TRBD1. This CDR3 has 15 amino acids. V was pared by 7 bases and J by 3 bases, with 9 bases of the junction left unmatched. Germline V gives CDR1 MNHNS, CDR2 SASEGT. CDR3 bases: TGTGCCAGCAAAGTACAGGGGTTCGTTGGAAACACCATATATTTT. Translation gives CASKVQGFVGNTIYF.